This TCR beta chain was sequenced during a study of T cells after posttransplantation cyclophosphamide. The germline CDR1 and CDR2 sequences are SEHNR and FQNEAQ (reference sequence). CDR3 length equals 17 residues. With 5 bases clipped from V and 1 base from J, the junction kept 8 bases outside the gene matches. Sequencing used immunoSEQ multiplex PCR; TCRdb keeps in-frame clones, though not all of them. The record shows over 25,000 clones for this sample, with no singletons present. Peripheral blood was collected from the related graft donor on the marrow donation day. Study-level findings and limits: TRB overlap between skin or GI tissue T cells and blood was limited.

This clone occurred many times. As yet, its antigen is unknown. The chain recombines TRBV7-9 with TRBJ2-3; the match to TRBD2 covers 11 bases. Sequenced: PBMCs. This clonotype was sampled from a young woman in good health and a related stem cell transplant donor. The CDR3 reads CASSLRRLAGRTDTQYF. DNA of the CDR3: TGTGCCAGCAGCCTACGCCGACTAGCGGGGCGCACAGATACGCAGTATTTT. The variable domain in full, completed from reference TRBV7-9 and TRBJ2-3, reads DTGVSQNPRHKITKRGQNVTFRCDPISEHNRLYWYRQTLGQGPEFLTYFQNEAQLEKSRLLSDRFSAERPKGSFSTLEIQRTEQGDSAMYLCASSLRRLAGRTDTQYFGPGTRLTVL.